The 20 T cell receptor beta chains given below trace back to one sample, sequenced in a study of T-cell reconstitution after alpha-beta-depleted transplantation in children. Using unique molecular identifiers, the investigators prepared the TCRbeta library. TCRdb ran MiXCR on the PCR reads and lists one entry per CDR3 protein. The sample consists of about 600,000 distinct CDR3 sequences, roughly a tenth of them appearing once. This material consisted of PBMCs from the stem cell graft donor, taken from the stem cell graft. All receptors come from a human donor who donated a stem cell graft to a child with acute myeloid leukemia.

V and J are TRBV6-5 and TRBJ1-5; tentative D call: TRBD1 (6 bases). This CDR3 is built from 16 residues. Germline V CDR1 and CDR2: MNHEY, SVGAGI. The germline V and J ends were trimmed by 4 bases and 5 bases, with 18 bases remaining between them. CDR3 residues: CASSFRESGGDQPQHF. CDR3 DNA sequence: TGTGCCAGCAGTTTCCGAGAGTCCGGGGGCGATCAGCCCCAGCATTTT.

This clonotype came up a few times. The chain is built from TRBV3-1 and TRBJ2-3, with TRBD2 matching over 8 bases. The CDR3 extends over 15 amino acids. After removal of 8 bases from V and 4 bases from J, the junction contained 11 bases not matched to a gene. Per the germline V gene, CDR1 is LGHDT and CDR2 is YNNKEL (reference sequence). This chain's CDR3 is CASGRGLVAADTQYF. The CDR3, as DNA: TGTGCCAGCGGACGGGGACTAGTGGCTGCAGATACGCAGTATTTT.

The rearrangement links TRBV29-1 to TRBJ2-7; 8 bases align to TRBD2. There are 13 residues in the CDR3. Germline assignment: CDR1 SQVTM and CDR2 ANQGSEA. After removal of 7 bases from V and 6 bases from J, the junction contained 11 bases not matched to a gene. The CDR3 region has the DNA TGCAGCGCCCACTCCGGGACTAGAAGCGAGCAGTACTTC. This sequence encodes CSAHSGTRSEQYF.

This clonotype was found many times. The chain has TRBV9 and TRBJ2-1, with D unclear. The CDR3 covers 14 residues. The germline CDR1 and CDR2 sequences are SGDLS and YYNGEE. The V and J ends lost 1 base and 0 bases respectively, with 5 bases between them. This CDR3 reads CASSVYGSYNEQFF. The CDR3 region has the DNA TGTGCCAGCAGCGTATATGGCTCCTACAATGAGCAGTTCTTC.

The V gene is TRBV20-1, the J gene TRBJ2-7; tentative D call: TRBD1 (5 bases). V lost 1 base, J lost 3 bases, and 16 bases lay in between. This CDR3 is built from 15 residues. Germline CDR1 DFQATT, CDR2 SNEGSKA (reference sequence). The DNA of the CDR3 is TGCAGTGCTAGAGGGGTTCAGGGATCTCTCTACGAGCAGTACTTC. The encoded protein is CSARGVQGSLYEQYF.

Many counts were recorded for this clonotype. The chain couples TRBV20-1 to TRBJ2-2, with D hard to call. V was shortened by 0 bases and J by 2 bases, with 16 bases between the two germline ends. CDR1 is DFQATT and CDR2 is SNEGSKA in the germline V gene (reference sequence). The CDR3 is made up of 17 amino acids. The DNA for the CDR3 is TGCAGTGCTAGAGACTTCGCGGACCTCACAAACACCGGGGAGCTGTTTTTT. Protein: CSARDFADLTNTGELFF.

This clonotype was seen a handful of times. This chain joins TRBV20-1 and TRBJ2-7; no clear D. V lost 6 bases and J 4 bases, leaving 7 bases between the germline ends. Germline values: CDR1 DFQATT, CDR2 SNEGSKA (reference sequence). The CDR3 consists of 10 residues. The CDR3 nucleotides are TGCAGTGCCATCGGGTACGAGCAGTACTTC. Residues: CSAIGYEQYF.

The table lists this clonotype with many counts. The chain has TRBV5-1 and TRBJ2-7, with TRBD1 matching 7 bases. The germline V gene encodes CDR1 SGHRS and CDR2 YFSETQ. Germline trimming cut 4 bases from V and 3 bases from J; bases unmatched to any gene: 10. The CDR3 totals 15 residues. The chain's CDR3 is CASSKDRSYFYEQYF. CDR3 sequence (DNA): TGCGCCAGCAGCAAGGACAGGAGTTACTTCTACGAGCAGTACTTC.

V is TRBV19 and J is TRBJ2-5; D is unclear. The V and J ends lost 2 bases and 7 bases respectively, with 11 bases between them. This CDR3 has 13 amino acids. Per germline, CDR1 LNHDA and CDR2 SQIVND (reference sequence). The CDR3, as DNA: TGTGCCAGTAGTATAACTCGTGGGGTGACCCAGTACTTC. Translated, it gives CASSITRGVTQYF.

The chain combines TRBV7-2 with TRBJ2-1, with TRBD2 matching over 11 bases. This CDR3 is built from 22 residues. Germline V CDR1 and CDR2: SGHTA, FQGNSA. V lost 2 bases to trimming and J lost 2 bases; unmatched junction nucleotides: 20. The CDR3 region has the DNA TGTGCCAGCAGCTTATACCCCCCCAAAAGACTAGCGGGAAAAGTGGCCTACAATGAGCAGTTCTTC. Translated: CASSLYPPKRLAGKVAYNEQFF.

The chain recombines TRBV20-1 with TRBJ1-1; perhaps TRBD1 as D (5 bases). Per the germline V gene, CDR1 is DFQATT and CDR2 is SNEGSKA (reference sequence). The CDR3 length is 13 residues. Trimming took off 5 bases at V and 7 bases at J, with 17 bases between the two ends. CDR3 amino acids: CSALYQGSGEAFF. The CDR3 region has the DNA TGCAGTGCTCTTTATCAGGGAAGTGGTGAAGCTTTCTTT.

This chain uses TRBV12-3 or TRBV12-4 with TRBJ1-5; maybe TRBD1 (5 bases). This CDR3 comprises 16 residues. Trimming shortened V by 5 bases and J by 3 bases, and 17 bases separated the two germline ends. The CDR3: CASSKGAAQSNQPQHF. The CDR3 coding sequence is TGTGCCAGCAGTAAAGGGGCAGCTCAATCCAATCAGCCCCAGCATTTT.

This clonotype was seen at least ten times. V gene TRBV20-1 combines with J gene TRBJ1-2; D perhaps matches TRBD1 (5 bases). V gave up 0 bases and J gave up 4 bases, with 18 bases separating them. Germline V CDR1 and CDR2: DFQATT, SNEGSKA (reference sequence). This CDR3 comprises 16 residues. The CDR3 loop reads CSARDPGRGAGYGYTF. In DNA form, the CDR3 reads TGCAGTGCTAGAGATCCCGGAAGGGGTGCAGGCTATGGCTACACCTTC.

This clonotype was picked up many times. DNA for the CDR3: TGTGCCAGCAGTTCGGGACAGCCCTTGAACGAGCAGTACTTC. Translated: CASSSGQPLNEQYF. The chain carries TRBV12-3 or TRBV12-4 and TRBJ2-7; 7 positions agree with TRBD1. The trim removed 4 bases at V and 5 bases at J, leaving 8 bases unmatched. The CDR3 contains 14 residues.

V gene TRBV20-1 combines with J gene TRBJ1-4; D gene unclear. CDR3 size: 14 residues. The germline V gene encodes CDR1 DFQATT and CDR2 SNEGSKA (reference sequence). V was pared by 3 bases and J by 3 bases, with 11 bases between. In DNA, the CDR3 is TGCAGTGCTAGTTACCGGTCAGCTAATGAAAAACTGTTTTTT. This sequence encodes CSASYRSANEKLFF.

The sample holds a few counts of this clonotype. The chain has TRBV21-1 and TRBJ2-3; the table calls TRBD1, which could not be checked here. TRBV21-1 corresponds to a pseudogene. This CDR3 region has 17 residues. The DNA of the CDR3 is TGTGCCAGCAGCTCCGGGGAAGGGGGCGGACAAGTAGATACGCAGTATTTT. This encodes CASSSGEGGGQVDTQYF.

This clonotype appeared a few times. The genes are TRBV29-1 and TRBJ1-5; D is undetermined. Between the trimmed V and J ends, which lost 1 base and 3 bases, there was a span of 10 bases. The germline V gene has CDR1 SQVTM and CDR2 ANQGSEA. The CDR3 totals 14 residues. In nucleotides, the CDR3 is TGCAGCGTTGAAGTTTCCAGGCCCAATCAGCCCCAGCATTTT. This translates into CSVEVSRPNQPQHF.

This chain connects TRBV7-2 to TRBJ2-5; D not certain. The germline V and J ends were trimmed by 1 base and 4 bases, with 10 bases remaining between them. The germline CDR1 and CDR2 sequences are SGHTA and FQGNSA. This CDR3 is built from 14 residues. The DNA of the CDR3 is TGTGCCAGCAGCTTAGATTTCGGGTCAGAGACCCAGTACTTC. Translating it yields CASSLDFGSETQYF. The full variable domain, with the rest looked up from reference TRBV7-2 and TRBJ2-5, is GAGVSQSPSNKVTEKGKDVELRCDPISGHTALYWYRQSLGQGLEFLIYFQGNSAPDKSGLPSDRFSAERTGGSVSTLTIQRTQQEDSAVYLCASSLDFGSETQYFGPGTRLLVL.

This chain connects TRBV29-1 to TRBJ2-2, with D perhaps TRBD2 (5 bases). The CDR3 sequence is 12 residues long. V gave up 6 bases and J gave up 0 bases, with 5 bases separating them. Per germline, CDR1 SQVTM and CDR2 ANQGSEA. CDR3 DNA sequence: TGCAGCGTGAGGGCGAACACCGGGGAGCTGTTTTTT. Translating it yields CSVRANTGELFF.

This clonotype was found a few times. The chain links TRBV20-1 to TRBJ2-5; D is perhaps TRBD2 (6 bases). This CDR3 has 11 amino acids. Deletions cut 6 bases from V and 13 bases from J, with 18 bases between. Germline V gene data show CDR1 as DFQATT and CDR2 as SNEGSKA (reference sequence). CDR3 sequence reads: CSAWKSGLTYF. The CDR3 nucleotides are TGCAGTGCGTGGAAGTCTGGACTAACGTACTTC.